These 4 T cell receptor beta chains were sequenced from one sample in a study of blood T cells in healthy people across ages. The second PCR ran roughly 7 to 11 cycles with a sample-barcoded 5' primer and J-beta primers. TCRdb re-derived calls from the 5' RACE reads in MiXCR, one entry per CDR3 protein. The sample carries about 800,000 distinct CDR3 sequences, 55% to 75% recorded once. The sequenced material came from blood. Source of these receptors: a man aged 30 to 39 in good health.

This chain connects TRBV4-2 to TRBJ2-6; D possibly corresponds to TRBD1 (6 bases). This CDR3 is built from 18 residues. The germline V and J ends were trimmed by 0 bases and 2 bases, with 14 bases remaining between them. CDR1 LGHNA and CDR2 YNFKEQ come from the germline V gene. The CDR3 sequence: CASSQDRGGAPGANVLTF. CDR3 in DNA: TGTGCCAGCAGCCAAGATAGAGGGGGTGCTCCTGGGGCCAACGTCCTGACTTTC.

At least ten counts were recorded for this clonotype. The gene calls are TRBV18 and TRBJ2-5, with TRBD2 matching 7 bases. Germline trimming cut 8 bases from V and 2 bases from J; bases unmatched to any gene: 11. The CDR3 consists of 15 residues. CDR1 KGHSH and CDR2 LQKENI come from the germline V gene. The CDR3 sequence is CASAWLRGEQETQYF. In DNA form, the CDR3 reads TGTGCCAGCGCCTGGCTTCGGGGGGAGCAAGAGACCCAGTACTTC.

CDR3 residues: CASRLPNTGGRGYTF. CDR3 DNA sequence: TGCGCCAGCAGGTTACCGAATACAGGGGGCAGAGGCTACACCTTC. The chain couples TRBV5-1 to TRBJ1-2; 9 nucleotides match TRBD1. J lost 8 bases, V lost 5 bases, and 13 bases had no gene match. CDR1 SGHRS and CDR2 YFSETQ come from the germline V gene. This CDR3 comprises 15 residues.

V and J are TRBV4-3 and TRBJ2-2; D may match TRBD1 or TRBD2 (5 bases each). V was clipped by 2 bases and J by 5 bases, with 18 bases between them. This CDR3 comprises 17 residues. The germline gives CDR1 LGHNA, CDR2 YSLEER. CDR3 sequence: CASSQHDPKWGTGELFF. As DNA, the CDR3 is TGCGCCAGCAGCCAACACGACCCCAAATGGGGGACCGGGGAGCTGTTTTTT.